The 18 T cell receptor beta chains given below trace back to one sample, sequenced in a study of CD8+ T cells in alopecia areata. cDNA reverse transcribed from extracted RNA served as the sequencing template. Generated by immunoSEQ multiplex PCR, the TCRdb table keeps only in-frame clones and is missing some. The sample contains fewer than 250,000 clones, less than 70% of which appear only once. Documented treatment: oral pan-JAK inhibitor, 5-10 mg twice daily. The sequencing used CD4+ T cells sorted from blood, collected around week 50, from a patient treated with tofacitinib. The receptors shown here come from a human donor with alopecia areata.

The V call is TRBV29-1, the J call TRBJ2-7; D call uncertain. CDR3 length: 12 amino acids. Germline V gives CDR1 SQVTM, CDR2 ANQGSEA. V shed 5 bases and J shed 0 bases, with 8 bases lying between them. Here the CDR3 DNA reads TGCAGCGTTCAGCACTCCTCCTACGAGCAGTACTTC. Its protein product is CSVQHSSYEQYF.

The chain is built from TRBV29-1 and TRBJ1-6, with D uncertain. CDR1 SQVTM and CDR2 ANQGSEA come from the germline V gene. This CDR3 is 16 amino acids long. Trimming pared 8 bases from V and 7 bases from J, leaving 24 bases between. For the CDR3, the DNA is TGCAGCCCCGCGAGGCCGCCGGGGAGGTTGAATTCACCCCTCCACTTT. Protein product: CSPARPPGRLNSPLHF. The full variable domain, rest sourced from reference TRBV29-1 and TRBJ1-6, is SAVISQKPSRDICQRGTSLTIQCQVDSQVTMMFWYRQQPGQSLTLIATANQGSEATYESGFVIDKFPISRPNLTFSTLTVSNMSPEDSSIYLCSPARPPGRLNSPLHFGNGTRLTVT.

The V gene is TRBV18, the J gene TRBJ2-7; perhaps D is TRBD1 or TRBD2 (6 bases each). Germline CDR1 KGHSH, CDR2 LQKENI. Trimming removed 4 bases at V and 1 base at J, with 11 bases between. This CDR3 is built from 14 residues. The CDR3 region is CASSLGGGSYEQYF. DNA for the CDR3: TGTGCCAGCTCACTTGGAGGGGGATCCTACGAGCAGTACTTC.

The rearrangement links TRBV29-1 to TRBJ1-1; possible D gene TRBD1, 5 bases. Per germline, CDR1 SQVTM and CDR2 ANQGSEA. The V end was cut by 7 bases, the J end by 1 base, with 10 bases between. This CDR3 is 12 amino acids long. Written as DNA, the CDR3 is TGCAGCGCCAAGACAGCGAACACTGAAGCTTTCTTT. Translating it yields CSAKTANTEAFF.

A single count supports this clone. The chain is built from TRBV5-6 and TRBJ2-7; TRBD2 agrees at 8 bases. CDR3 length equals 14 residues. Germline-derived CDR1 and CDR2 are SGHDT and YYEEEE. V dropped 6 bases and J dropped 2; count of bases not matched to a gene: 7. The DNA of the CDR3 is TGTGCCAGCACCTCGGGAGCGGGGGCCTACGAGCAGTACTTC. It specifies CASTSGAGAYEQYF.

As regards this clone: This CDR3 is also generated by other DNA sequences in the sample. The chain recombines TRBV29-1 with TRBJ1-2; tentatively, D is TRBD1 (5 bases). Per germline, CDR1 SQVTM and CDR2 ANQGSEA. V lost 4 bases and J lost 2, with 5 bases in between. The CDR3 has 11 amino acids. The CDR3 DNA reads TGCAGCGTTGGGACAAACTATGGCTACACCTTC. Translating it yields CSVGTNYGYTF. The whole variable domain, remainder taken from reference TRBV29-1 and TRBJ1-2, is SAVISQKPSRDICQRGTSLTIQCQVDSQVTMMFWYRQQPGQSLTLIATANQGSEATYESGFVIDKFPISRPNLTFSTLTVSNMSPEDSSIYLCSVGTNYGYTFGSGTRLTVV.

The chain is built from TRBV29-1 and TRBJ2-3; D gene uncertain. Germline V gene sequence: CDR1 SQVTM, CDR2 ANQGSEA. The CDR3 is made up of 12 amino acids. Between the trimmed V and J ends, which lost 7 bases and 2 bases, there was a span of 10 bases. CDR3 sequence: CSGRWVTDTQYF. The CDR3 region has the DNA TGCAGCGGACGCTGGGTCACAGATACGCAGTATTTT.

The rearrangement uses TRBV6-1 and TRBJ1-1, with D tentatively TRBD1 (5 bases). Germline-derived CDR1 and CDR2 are MNHNS and SASEGT. This CDR3 contains 15 residues. V lost 6 bases, J lost 1 base, and 15 bases lay in between. CDR3 sequence reads: CASRTTGTSNTEAFF. In DNA, the CDR3 is TGTGCCAGCAGGACAACCGGGACCTCGAACACTGAAGCTTTCTTT.

This clone appeared a few times. J is TRBJ2-7 and V is TRBV29-1; D not resolved. V was cut by 4 bases and J by 3 bases, with 7 bases left in between. There are 11 residues in the CDR3. Germline values: CDR1 SQVTM, CDR2 ANQGSEA. CDR3 nucleotide sequence: TGCAGCGTTGTCACGTTCTACGAGCAGTACTTC. Translating gives CSVVTFYEQYF.

The table lists this clone with a few counts. The gene calls are TRBV19 and TRBJ2-1; D unresolved. Trimming took 10 bases from V and 0 from J, leaving 16 bases between them. This CDR3 spans 15 amino acids. Germline V lookup: CDR1 LNHDA, CDR2 SQIVND (reference sequence). The DNA for the CDR3 is TGTGCCACTTCCCCGGTCGGCTCCTCCTACAATGAGCAGTTCTTC. It translates to CATSPVGSSYNEQFF.

This chain links TRBV14 with TRBJ2-7; unclear D gene. CDR1 is SGHDN and CDR2 is FVKESK in the germline V gene. Trimming pared 1 base from V and 4 bases from J, leaving 5 bases between. There are 12 residues in the CDR3. For the CDR3, the DNA is TGTGCCAGCAGCCAAGGTGCTTACGAGCAGTACTTC. It translates to CASSQGAYEQYF.

This chain connects TRBV6-5 to TRBJ2-1; D call uncertain. V was cut by 2 bases and J by 2 bases, with 7 bases left in between. CDR1 MNHEY and CDR2 SVGAGI come from the germline V gene. The CDR3 has 14 amino acids. The CDR3 sequence: CASSYIQPYNEQFF. The CDR3, as DNA: TGTGCCAGCAGTTACATACAGCCCTACAATGAGCAGTTCTTC.

This clone was detected only a few times. The rearrangement uses TRBV11-2 and TRBJ1-1, with 7 nucleotides matching TRBD1. This CDR3 spans 13 amino acids. The germline gives CDR1 SGHAT, CDR2 FQNNGV. After removal of 5 bases from V and 7 bases from J, the junction contained 7 bases not matched to a gene. The chain's CDR3 is CASSGRGRLEAFF. As DNA, the CDR3 is TGTGCCAGCAGCGGAAGGGGGCGGCTTGAAGCTTTCTTT.

Only a few counts were recorded for this clone. This chain links TRBV29-1 with TRBJ2-3, with D perhaps matching TRBD1 or TRBD2 (5 bases each). Trimming pared 4 bases from V and 1 base from J, leaving 12 bases between. The V gene's germline CDR1 is SQVTM and CDR2 ANQGSEA. The CDR3 is 14 amino acids. In nucleotides, the CDR3 is TGCAGCGTTGTTGGGGACGGTGGCACAGATACGCAGTATTTT. Protein sequence: CSVVGDGGTDTQYF.

The genes are TRBV9 and TRBJ1-2; 8 bases are shared with TRBD1. CDR1 is SGDLS and CDR2 is YYNGEE in the germline V gene. The CDR3 is made up of 15 amino acids. Unmatched junction bases numbered 12, after V lost 3 bases and J lost 8 bases. CDR3 sequence: CASSEKDRAPDGYTF. CDR3 bases: TGTGCCAGCAGCGAGAAGGACAGGGCGCCTGACGGCTACACCTTC. Using reference TRBV9 and TRBJ1-2 for the parts outside the CDR3, the full variable domain is DSGVTQTPKHLITATGQRVTLRCSPRSGDLSVYWYQQSLDQGLQFLIQYYNGEERAKGNILERFSAQQFPDLHSELNLSSLELGDSALYFCASSEKDRAPDGYTFGSGTRLTVV.

The V call is TRBV7-9, the J call TRBJ1-2; D unclear. The CDR3 totals 12 residues. The germline CDR1 and CDR2 sequences are SEHNR and FQNEAQ (reference sequence). V was trimmed by 3 bases and J by 6 bases, leaving 8 bases between them. CDR3 bases: TGTGCCAGCAGCTTCGCCGATAATGGCTACACCTTC. Protein sequence: CASSFADNGYTF.

The chain combines TRBV2 with TRBJ2-2; the match to TRBD1 covers 7 bases. Per the germline V gene, CDR1 is SNHLY and CDR2 is FYNNEI. The CDR3 sequence is 14 residues long. The trim removed 6 bases at V and 0 bases at J, leaving 1 base unmatched. The chain's CDR3 is CASRDRTNTGELFF. In nucleotides, the CDR3 is TGTGCCAGCAGGGACAGGACGAACACCGGGGAGCTGTTTTTT.

This chain joins TRBV6-1 and TRBJ1-5; TRBD1 matches 7 bases. The CDR3 covers 14 residues. With 3 bases clipped from V and 2 bases from J, the junction kept 1 base outside the gene matches. Germline values: CDR1 MNHNS, CDR2 SASEGT. CDR3 sequence reads: CASSEGTGNQPQHF. The CDR3 DNA is TGTGCCAGCAGTGAGGGGACAGGCAATCAGCCCCAGCATTTT.